This TCR beta chain originates from a study of blood T cell repertoires in COVID-19. TCRdb keeps only in-frame clones here, not all; method: immunoSEQ multiplex PCR. The table shows some 150,000 clones, with about four fifths occurring only once. Recruitment covered about two dozen US areas and drew participants whose ages spanned roughly 18 to 89 years. Germline loops: CDR1 SGHAT, CDR2 FQDESV (reference sequence). V lost 5 bases and J 5 bases, leaving 18 bases between the germline ends. This CDR3 contains 15 residues. The source is a woman aged 18-29 years who had been exposed to COVID-19. Sequencing was carried out using PBMCs or T cells enriched from blood (not recorded which). This chain connects TRBV11-1 to TRBJ1-2; weak D call: TRBD1 (5 bases). DNA of the CDR3: TGTGCCAGCAGCCCCAGCTCCGGGGGAGTTTATGGCTACACCTTC. Its translation: CASSPSSGGVYGYTF.